The rows below give T cell receptor beta chains drawn from one sample of a study of response to subunit inactivated influenza vaccine. One entry per CDR3 protein results from TCRdb running MiXCR on the RT-PCR reads. The top ten clones hold around 13% of a sample with 540,000 or so distinct CDR3 sequences, 10% to 15% of them seen once. This specimen was PBMCs from blood, taken 40 to 50 days after vaccination. The receptors were sampled from a man aged 45-60 years who received an inactivated influenza vaccine. The CDR3 runs from the conserved cysteine through the conserved F or W. A D gene is named only where the DNA matches it firmly. The size entry is marked missing in some rows and otherwise reads once, few, many or a size class.

DNA: TGTGCCAGCAGCATTCAGGGAGGAGGGATAACCAAAAACATTCAGTACTTC
CDR3: CASSIQGGGITKNIQYF
D: NA
J: TRBJ2-4
V: TRBV7-2
size: many

DNA: TGTGCCACCGAAGAAGGTTACGAGCAGTACTTC
CDR3: CATEEGYEQYF
D: NA
J: TRBJ2-7
V: TRBV10-3
size: NA

DNA: TGTGCCAGCAGCTTCCTACCGGGACTAGCGTCCTACGAGCAGTACTTC
CDR3: CASSFLPGLASYEQYF
D: TRBD2
J: TRBJ2-7
V: TRBV7-2
size: few

DNA: TGTGCCAGCAGCAAAGAGGGCCCCGAGCAGTACTTC
CDR3: CASSKEGPEQYF
D: NA
J: TRBJ2-7
V: TRBV21-1
size: NA

DNA: TGCAGTGCCCTTTTGGGGACAGGGGTCAACGTGCAGTACTTC
CDR3: CSALLGTGVNVQYF
D: TRBD1
J: TRBJ2-7
V: TRBV20-1
size: NA

DNA: TGCGCCAGCAGCTTGGCGGCTGTTGGGGAGCAGTTCTTC
CDR3: CASSLAAVGEQFF
D: NA
J: TRBJ2-1
V: TRBV5-1
size: NA

DNA: TGTGCCACCAGCAGAGGGGAGGGGACCGAGATCAGGCCCCAGCATTTT
CDR3: CATSRGEGTEIRPQHF
D: NA
J: TRBJ1-5
V: TRBV15
size: few

DNA: TGCAGTGCCGCAGGGGACAGCTTAGCCCACGAGCAGTACTTC
CDR3: CSAAGDSLAHEQYF
D: TRBD1
J: TRBJ2-7
V: TRBV20-1
size: NA

DNA: TGTGCCAGCAGGCCGGGGCAGTCTAATGAAAAACTGTTTTTT
CDR3: CASRPGQSNEKLFF
D: NA
J: TRBJ1-4
V: TRBV12-3/TRBV12-4
size: NA

DNA: TGTGCCAGCAGCTTATTCGGGCAAAACACCGGGGAGCTGTTTTTT
CDR3: CASSLFGQNTGELFF
D: NA
J: TRBJ2-2
V: TRBV7-2
size: NA

DNA: TGTGCCAGCAGCCAGGGGACTAGCGTCCTCTCCTACGAGCAGTACTTC
CDR3: CASSQGTSVLSYEQYF
D: TRBD2
J: TRBJ2-7
V: TRBV14
size: NA

DNA: TGTGCCAGCAGCCGTCGCTGGACAGCGAACACCGGGGAGCTGTTTTTT
CDR3: CASSRRWTANTGELFF
D: NA
J: TRBJ2-2
V: TRBV14
size: few

DNA: TGTGCCAGCAGCTTAAAAGGGACAGACACAGATACGCAGTATTTT
CDR3: CASSLKGTDTDTQYF
D: TRBD1
J: TRBJ2-3
V: TRBV11-2
size: NA

DNA: TGTGCCAGCAGAGGACAGGACTCCTACAATGAGCAGTTCTTC
CDR3: CASRGQDSYNEQFF
D: TRBD1
J: TRBJ2-1
V: TRBV28
size: NA

DNA: TGTGCCAGCAGTGGTTCCCAAGACATTCAGTACTTC
CDR3: CASSGSQDIQYF
D: NA
J: TRBJ2-4
V: TRBV2
size: NA

DNA: TGCAGCGTTGTTGAAAGTGGAAACACCATATATTTT
CDR3: CSVVESGNTIYF
D: NA
J: TRBJ1-3
V: TRBV29-1
size: few

DNA: TGTGCCAGCAGTTTACACCGCAGCTCTGGGGCCAACGTCCTGACTTTC
CDR3: CASSLHRSSGANVLTF
D: NA
J: TRBJ2-6
V: TRBV28
size: few